The text below deals with one T cell receptor beta chain. No antigen is known for it. These data originate in a study of vaccination and CD4 T cells after COVID-19. At the Johns Hopkins FTIC core, DNA taken from cultured CD4+ T cells was sequenced by way of the Oncomine TCR Beta short-read assay. TCRdb independently ran MiXCR on the PCR reads; one entry per CDR3 protein. In the table there are approximately 10,000 distinct CDR3 sequences, 50% to 60% of which are singletons. The treatment denotes: approximately nine-day PBMC culture with coronavirus spike peptide pools or control peptides (ViraFEST assay). In the ViraFEST assay, peptide-pool expansion preceded TCR sequencing of expanded clonotypes. The medium had half its volume replaced with fresh IL-2 medium on days 3 and 7. Once cultured about 11 days, CD4+ T cells underwent isolation by negative selection. This CDR3 contains 14 residues. With 6 bases removed from V and 0 bases from J, the gap between germline ends came to 12 bases. Germline V gene lookup returns CDR1 MNHNS and CDR2 SASEGT.

The sample taken for sequencing was CD4+ T cells from blood, cultured in vitro. The rearrangement links TRBV6-1 to TRBJ2-7, with D unresolved. The origin of this receptor is a human donor who had recovered from COVID-19. In DNA, the CDR3 is TGTGCCAGCAGAGCCGGTTATAGCTCCTACGAGCAGTACTTC. Protein: CASRAGYSSYEQYF.